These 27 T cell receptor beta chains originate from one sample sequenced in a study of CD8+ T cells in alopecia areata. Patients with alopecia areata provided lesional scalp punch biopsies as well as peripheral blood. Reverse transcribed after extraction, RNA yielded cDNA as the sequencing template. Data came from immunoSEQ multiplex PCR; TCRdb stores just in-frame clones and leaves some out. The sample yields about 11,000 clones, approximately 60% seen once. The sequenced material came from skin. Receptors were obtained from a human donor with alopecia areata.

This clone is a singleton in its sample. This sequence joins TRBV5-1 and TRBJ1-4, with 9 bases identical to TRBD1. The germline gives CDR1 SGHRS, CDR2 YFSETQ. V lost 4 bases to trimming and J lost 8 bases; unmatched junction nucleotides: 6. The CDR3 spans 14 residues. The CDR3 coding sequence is TGCGCCAGCAGCGTAGGACAGGGGATCGAAAAACTGTTTTTT. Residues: CASSVGQGIEKLFF.

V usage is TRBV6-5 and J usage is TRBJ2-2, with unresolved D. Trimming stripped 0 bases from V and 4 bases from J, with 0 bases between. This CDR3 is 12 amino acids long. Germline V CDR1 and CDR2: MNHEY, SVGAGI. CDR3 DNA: TGTGCCAGCAGTTACTCCACCGGGGAGCTGTTTTTT. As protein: CASSYSTGELFF.

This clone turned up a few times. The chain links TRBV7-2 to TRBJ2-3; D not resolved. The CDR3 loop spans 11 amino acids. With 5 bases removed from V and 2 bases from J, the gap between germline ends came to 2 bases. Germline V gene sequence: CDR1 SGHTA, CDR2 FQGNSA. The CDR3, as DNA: TGTGCCAGCAGCATCACAGATACGCAGTATTTT. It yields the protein CASSITDTQYF.

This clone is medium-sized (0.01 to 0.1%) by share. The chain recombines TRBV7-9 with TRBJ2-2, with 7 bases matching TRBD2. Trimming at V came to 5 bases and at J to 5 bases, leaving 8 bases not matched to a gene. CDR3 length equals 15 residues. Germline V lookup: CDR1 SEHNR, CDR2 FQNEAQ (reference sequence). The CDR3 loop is CASSETSSGTGELFF. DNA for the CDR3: TGTGCCAGCAGCGAGACTAGCTCGGGAACCGGGGAGCTGTTTTTT.

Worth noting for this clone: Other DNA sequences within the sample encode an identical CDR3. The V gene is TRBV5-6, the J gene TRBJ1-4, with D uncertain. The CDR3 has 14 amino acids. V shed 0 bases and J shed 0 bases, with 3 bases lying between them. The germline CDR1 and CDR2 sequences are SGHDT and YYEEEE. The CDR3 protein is CASSLVATNEKLFF. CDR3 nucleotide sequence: TGTGCCAGCAGCTTGGTTGCAACTAATGAAAAACTGTTTTTT.

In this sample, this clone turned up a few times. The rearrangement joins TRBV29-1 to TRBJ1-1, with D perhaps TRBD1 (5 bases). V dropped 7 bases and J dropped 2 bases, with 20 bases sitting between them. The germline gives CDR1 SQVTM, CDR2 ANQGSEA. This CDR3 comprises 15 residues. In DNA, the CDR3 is TGCAGCGGCACAGGTAAAAAGGGTGTTAACACTGAAGCTTTCTTT. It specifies CSGTGKKGVNTEAFF. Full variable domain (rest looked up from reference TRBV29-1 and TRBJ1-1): SAVISQKPSRDICQRGTSLTIQCQVDSQVTMMFWYRQQPGQSLTLIATANQGSEATYESGFVIDKFPISRPNLTFSTLTVSNMSPEDSSIYLCSGTGKKGVNTEAFFGQGTRLTVV.

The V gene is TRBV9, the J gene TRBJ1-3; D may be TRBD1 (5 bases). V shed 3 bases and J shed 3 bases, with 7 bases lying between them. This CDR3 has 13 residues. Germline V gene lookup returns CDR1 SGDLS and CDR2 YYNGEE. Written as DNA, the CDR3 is TGTGCCAGCAGCGCTGGGGGTGGAAACACCATATATTTT. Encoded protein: CASSAGGGNTIYF.

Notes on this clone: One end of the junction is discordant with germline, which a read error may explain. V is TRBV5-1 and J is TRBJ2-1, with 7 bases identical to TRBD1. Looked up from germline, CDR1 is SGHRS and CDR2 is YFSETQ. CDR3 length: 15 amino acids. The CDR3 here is CASSLGDRGYNEQFF. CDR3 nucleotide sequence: TGTGCCAGCAGCTTGGGGGACAGAGGCTACAATGAGCAGTTCTTC.

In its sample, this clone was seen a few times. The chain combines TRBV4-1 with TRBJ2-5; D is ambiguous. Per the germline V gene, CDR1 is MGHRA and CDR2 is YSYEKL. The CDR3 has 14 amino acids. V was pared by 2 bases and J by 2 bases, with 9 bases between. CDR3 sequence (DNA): TGCGCCAGCAGCCAAACCACTCTTCAAGAGACCCAGTACTTC. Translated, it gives CASSQTTLQETQYF.

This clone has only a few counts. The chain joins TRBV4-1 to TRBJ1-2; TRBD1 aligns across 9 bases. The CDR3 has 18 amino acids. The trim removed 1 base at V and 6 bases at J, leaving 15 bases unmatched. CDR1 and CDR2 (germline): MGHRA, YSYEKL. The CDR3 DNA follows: TGCGCCAGCAGCCAAGCCAACCTTGTGGGCACAGGGGGCCATGGCTACACCTTC. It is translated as CASSQANLVGTGGHGYTF.

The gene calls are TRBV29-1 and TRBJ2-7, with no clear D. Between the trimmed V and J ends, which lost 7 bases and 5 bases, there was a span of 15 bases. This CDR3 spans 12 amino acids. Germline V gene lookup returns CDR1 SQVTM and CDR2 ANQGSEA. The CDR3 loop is CSGVISPNEQYF. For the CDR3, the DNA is TGCAGCGGGGTGATCAGTCCTAACGAGCAGTACTTC.

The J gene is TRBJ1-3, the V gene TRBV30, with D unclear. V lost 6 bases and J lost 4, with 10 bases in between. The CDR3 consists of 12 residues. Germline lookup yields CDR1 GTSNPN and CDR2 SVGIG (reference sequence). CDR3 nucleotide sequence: TGTGCCTGTACTCGACGCGGAAACACCATATATTTT. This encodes CACTRRGNTIYF.

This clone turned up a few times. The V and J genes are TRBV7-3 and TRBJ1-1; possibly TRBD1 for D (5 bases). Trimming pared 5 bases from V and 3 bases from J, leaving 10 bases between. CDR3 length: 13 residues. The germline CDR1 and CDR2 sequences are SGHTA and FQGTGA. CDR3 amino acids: CASSPTGDTEAFF. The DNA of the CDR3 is TGTGCCAGCAGCCCGACGGGGGACACTGAAGCTTTCTTT. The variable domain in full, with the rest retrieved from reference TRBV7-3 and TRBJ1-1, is GAGVSQTPSNKVTEKGKYVELRCDPISGHTALYWYRQSLGQGPEFLIYFQGTGAADDSGLPNDRFFAVRPEGSVSTLKIQRTERGDSAVYLCASSPTGDTEAFFGQGTRLTVV.

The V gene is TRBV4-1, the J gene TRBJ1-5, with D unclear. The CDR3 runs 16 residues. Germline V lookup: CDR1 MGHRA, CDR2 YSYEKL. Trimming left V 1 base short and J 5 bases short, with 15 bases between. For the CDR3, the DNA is TGCGCCAGCAGCCAAGTAGACCTTGTCAGGCATCAGCCCCAGCATTTT. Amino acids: CASSQVDLVRHQPQHF.

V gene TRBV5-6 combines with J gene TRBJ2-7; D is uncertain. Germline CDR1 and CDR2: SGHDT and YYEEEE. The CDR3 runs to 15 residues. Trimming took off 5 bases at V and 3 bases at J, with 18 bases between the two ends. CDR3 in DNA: TGTGCCAGCAGTTTCCTGGGCTCTGGTGGCTACGAGCAGTACTTC. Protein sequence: CASSFLGSGGYEQYF.

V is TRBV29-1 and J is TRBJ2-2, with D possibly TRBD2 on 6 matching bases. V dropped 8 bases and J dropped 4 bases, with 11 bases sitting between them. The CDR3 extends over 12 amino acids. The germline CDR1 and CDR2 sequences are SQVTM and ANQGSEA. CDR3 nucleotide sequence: TGCAGCAGCCGGCGGGGCACCGGGGAGCTGTTTTTT. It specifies CSSRRGTGELFF.

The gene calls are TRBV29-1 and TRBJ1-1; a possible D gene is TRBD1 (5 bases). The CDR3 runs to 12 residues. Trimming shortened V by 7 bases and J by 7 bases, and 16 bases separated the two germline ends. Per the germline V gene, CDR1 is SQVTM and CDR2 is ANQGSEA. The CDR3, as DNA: TGCAGCGCGGGACGTGAAACAAGTGAAGCTTTCTTT. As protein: CSAGRETSEAFF.

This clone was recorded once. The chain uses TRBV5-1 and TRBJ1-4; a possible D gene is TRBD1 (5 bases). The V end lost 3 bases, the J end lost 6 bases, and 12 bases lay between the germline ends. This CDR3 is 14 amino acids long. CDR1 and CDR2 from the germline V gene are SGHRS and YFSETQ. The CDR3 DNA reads TGCGCCAGCAGCTCGGGACGGGCGGATGAAAAACTGTTTTTT. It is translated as CASSSGRADEKLFF.

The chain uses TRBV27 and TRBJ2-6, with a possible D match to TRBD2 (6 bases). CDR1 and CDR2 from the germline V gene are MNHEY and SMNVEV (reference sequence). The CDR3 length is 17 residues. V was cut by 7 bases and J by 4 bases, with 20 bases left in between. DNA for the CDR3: TGTGCCAGCATGGGTCTAAGGAGGGGAGCCGGGGCCAACGTCCTGACTTTC. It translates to CASMGLRRGAGANVLTF.

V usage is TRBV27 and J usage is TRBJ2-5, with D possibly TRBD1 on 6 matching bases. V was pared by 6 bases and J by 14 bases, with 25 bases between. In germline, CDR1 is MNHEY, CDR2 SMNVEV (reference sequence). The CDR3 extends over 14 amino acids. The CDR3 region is CASSRTASYSIIYF. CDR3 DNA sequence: TGTGCCAGCAGCCGGACAGCTAGCTACTCAATCATTTACTTC.

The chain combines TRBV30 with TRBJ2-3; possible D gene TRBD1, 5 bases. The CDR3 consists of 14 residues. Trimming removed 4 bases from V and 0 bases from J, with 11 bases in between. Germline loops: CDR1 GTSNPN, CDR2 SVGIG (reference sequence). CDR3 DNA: TGTGCCTGGACCTCCCCAGGGAGCACAGATACGCAGTATTTT. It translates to CAWTSPGSTDTQYF.

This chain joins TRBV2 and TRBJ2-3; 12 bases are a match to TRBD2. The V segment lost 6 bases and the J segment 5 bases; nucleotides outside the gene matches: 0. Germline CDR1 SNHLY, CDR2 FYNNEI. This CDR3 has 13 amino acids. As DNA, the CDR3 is TGTGCCAGCAGGACTAGCGGGAGAGATACGCAGTATTTT. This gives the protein CASRTSGRDTQYF.

This CDR3 is CASSWIQGTGANVLTF. In DNA, the CDR3 is TGTGCCAGTAGTTGGATACAGGGGACTGGGGCCAACGTCCTGACTTTC. The chain employs TRBV19 and TRBJ2-6; 7 bases fit TRBD1. This CDR3 region has 16 residues. Looked up from germline, CDR1 is LNHDA and CDR2 is SQIVND (reference sequence). Germline trimming cut 5 bases from V and 2 bases from J; bases unmatched to any gene: 6.

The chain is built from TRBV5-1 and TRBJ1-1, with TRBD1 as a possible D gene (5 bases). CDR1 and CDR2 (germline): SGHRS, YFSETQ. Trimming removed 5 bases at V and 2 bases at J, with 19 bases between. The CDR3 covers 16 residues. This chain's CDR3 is CASSPGTSAFNTEAFF. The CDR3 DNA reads TGCGCCAGCAGTCCCGGGACGTCTGCCTTTAACACTGAAGCTTTCTTT. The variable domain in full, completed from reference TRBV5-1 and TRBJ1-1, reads KAGVTQTPRYLIKTRGQQVTLSCSPISGHRSVSWYQQTPGQGLQFLFEYFSETQRNKGNFPGRFSGRQFSNSRSEMNVSTLELGDSALYLCASSPGTSAFNTEAFFGQGTRLTVV.

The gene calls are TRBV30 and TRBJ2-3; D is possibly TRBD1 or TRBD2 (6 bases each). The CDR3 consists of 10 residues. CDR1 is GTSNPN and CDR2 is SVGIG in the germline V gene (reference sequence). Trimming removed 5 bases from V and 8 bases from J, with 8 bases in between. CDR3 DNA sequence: TGTGCCTGGGGGGGGCGTACGCAGTATTTT. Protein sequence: CAWGGRTQYF.

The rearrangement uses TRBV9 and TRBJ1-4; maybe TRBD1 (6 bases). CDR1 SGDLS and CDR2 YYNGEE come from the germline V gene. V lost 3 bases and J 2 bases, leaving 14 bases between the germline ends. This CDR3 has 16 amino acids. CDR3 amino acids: CASSANGQPTNEKLFF. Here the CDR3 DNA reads TGTGCCAGCAGCGCGAATGGACAGCCTACTAATGAAAAACTGTTTTTT.

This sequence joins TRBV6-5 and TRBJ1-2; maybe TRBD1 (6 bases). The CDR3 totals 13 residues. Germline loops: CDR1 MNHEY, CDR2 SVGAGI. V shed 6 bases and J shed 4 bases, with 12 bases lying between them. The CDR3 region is CASSPGHLYGYTF. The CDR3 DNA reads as TGTGCCAGCAGCCCGGGACATCTCTATGGCTACACCTTC.